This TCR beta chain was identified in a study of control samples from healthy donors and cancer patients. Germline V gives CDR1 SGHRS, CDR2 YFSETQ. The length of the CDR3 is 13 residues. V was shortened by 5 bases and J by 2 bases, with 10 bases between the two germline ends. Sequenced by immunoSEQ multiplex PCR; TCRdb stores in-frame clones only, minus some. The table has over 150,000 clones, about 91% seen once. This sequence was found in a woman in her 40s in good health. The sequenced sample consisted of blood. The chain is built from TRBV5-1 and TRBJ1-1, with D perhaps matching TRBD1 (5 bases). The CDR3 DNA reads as TGCGCCAGCAGATACGACAGCAACACTGAAGCTTTCTTT. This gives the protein CASRYDSNTEAFF.